The subject of this entry is one T cell receptor beta chain. Its antigen remains unidentified. The junction does not match germline at one end; this may be a read error. The data stem from a study of blood T cells in healthy people across ages. Findings of the study overall: Naive CD4+ cells and diversity were both higher in long-lived donors than in aged donors.

Peripheral blood was drawn, approximately 9.7 milliliters per donor. The CDR3 consists of 12 residues. Then a second PCR, running about 6 to 11 cycles, was carried out with a sample-barcoded 5' primer and a J-beta primer mix. In TCRdb, the 5' RACE reads were re-called with MiXCR into one record per CDR3 protein. This table holds hundreds of thousands of distinct CDR3 sequences, approximately 30% found once. V usage is TRBV12-3 or TRBV12-4 and J usage is TRBJ1-3; the D gene is possibly TRBD1 (5 bases). The sequence was obtained from a woman aged 80 or older in good health. The sample taken for sequencing was blood. CDR3 in DNA: TGTGCCAGCAGTTTTGGGGGAAACACCAGATATTTT. Translated, it gives CASSFGGNTRYF.